The count of the clone carrying this T cell receptor beta chain is one. This record belongs to a study of CD8 T cells in Susac syndrome. Study-wide context: Active disease was present in six of the sequenced Susac syndrome patients, whereas fewer than 10 of them were in remission.

CD8+ and CD4+ blood T cells underwent TCR beta sequencing. V lost 5 bases, J lost 8 bases, and 17 bases lay in between. Germline V CDR1 and CDR2: KGHDR, SFDVKD. The length of the CDR3 is 14 residues. RNA in amounts of roughly 0.5 to 1 ug was reverse transcribed with random hexamers. TCRdb used MiXCR to reprocess the immunoSEQ multiplex PCR reads, holding one entry per CDR3 protein. The table lists about 240,000 distinct CDR3 sequences, approximately 95% of them singletons, with around 0.093% in the top ten. V usage is TRBV24-1 and J usage is TRBJ1-2; the D gene is possibly TRBD1 (5 bases). The sequenced sample consisted of CD4+ T cells from PBMCs. The sequence derives from a human donor with Susac syndrome. The CDR3 DNA reads TGTGCCACCAGTGGTCTAGGGGCTCTTGGGGGCTACACCTTC. Protein product: CATSGLGALGGYTF.